One sample yielded the 14 T cell receptor beta chains listed below, sequenced in a study of blood T cell repertoires in COVID-19. Sequenced by immunoSEQ multiplex PCR; TCRdb stores in-frame clones only, minus some. The data contain hundreds of thousands of clones, roughly nine tenths of them singletons. The sequenced sample was peripheral blood. Source of these receptors: a woman under 30 who had recovered from COVID-19.

This clone is a singleton in its sample. V and J are TRBV7-6 and TRBJ2-1; D is ambiguous. This CDR3 comprises 12 residues. Germline V CDR1 and CDR2: SGHVS, FNYEAQ. V dropped 4 bases and J dropped 6 bases, with 7 bases sitting between them. DNA of the CDR3: TGTGCCAGCAGCTCCCTTTTCAATGAGCAGTTCTTC. Amino acids: CASSSLFNEQFF.

This sequence joins TRBV30 and TRBJ1-1, with 7 nucleotides matching TRBD1. This CDR3 spans 15 amino acids. Per germline, CDR1 GTSNPN and CDR2 SVGIG (reference sequence). Trimming cost V 3 bases and J 1 base; bases outside gene matches: 8. The CDR3 here is CAWSLRGRANTEAFF. CDR3 coding DNA: TGTGCCTGGAGCCTTAGGGGGCGCGCGAACACTGAAGCTTTCTTT.

The V gene is TRBV6-5, the J gene TRBJ1-1, with no clear D. Germline lookup yields CDR1 MNHEY and CDR2 SVGAGI. Trimming left V 6 bases short and J 1 base short, with 9 bases between. CDR3 length: 13 amino acids. The CDR3, as DNA: TGTGCCAGCAGGTGGGGAGAGAACACTGAAGCTTTCTTT. This codes for CASRWGENTEAFF.

The chain has TRBV6-5 and TRBJ2-1; 11 nucleotides agree with TRBD2. The V gene's germline CDR1 is MNHEY and CDR2 SVGAGI. The CDR3 is made up of 15 amino acids. The junction had 6 bases not matched to a gene; V was cut back by 7 bases and J by 4 bases. The CDR3 DNA reads TGTGCCAGCACTAGACTAGCGGGACTATACAATGAGCAGTTCTTC. Translation gives CASTRLAGLYNEQFF.

The chain carries TRBV7-2 and TRBJ1-2, with D maybe TRBD1 (6 bases). Germline CDR1 SGHTA, CDR2 FQGNSA. This CDR3 has 13 residues. V gave up 5 bases and J gave up 4 bases, with 11 bases separating them. The CDR3 region is CASSPRGGYGYTF. DNA for the CDR3: TGTGCCAGCAGCCCTAGGGGGGGCTATGGCTACACCTTC. The full variable domain, its missing parts supplied by reference TRBV7-2 and TRBJ1-2, is GAGVSQSPSNKVTEKGKDVELRCDPISGHTALYWYRQSLGQGLEFLIYFQGNSAPDKSGLPSDRFSAERTGGSVSTLTIQRTQQEDSAVYLCASSPRGGYGYTFGSGTRLTVV.

This chain links TRBV11-1 with TRBJ2-2; 8 bases are a match to TRBD2. Looked up from germline, CDR1 is SGHAT and CDR2 is FQDESV (reference sequence). CDR3 size: 16 residues. Trimming cost V 2 bases and J 1 base; bases outside gene matches: 3. CDR3 nucleotides: TGTGCCAGCAGCTTATTTGCGGGAGGGAACACCGGGGAGCTGTTTTTT. As protein: CASSLFAGGNTGELFF.

The chain links TRBV21-1 to TRBJ2-7; the listed D gene, TRBD1, was not tested against the DNA. TRBV21-1 is labeled a pseudogene. The CDR3 sequence is 15 residues long. The CDR3 DNA sequence: TGTGCCAGCAGCAAAGCAGGGACAGGGTATTGCGAGCAGTACTTC. This translates into CASSKAGTGYCEQYF.

The chain recombines TRBV29-1 with TRBJ1-3; tentative D call: TRBD1 (5 bases). This CDR3 is built from 11 residues. The V and J ends lost 6 bases and 4 bases respectively, with 7 bases between them. Germline V gene sequence: CDR1 SQVTM, CDR2 ANQGSEA. CDR3 residues: CSVGGGNTIYF. The CDR3 DNA is TGCAGCGTGGGGGGAGGAAACACCATATATTTT. The complete variable domain, with remaining parts taken from reference TRBV29-1 and TRBJ1-3, reads SAVISQKPSRDICQRGTSLTIQCQVDSQVTMMFWYRQQPGQSLTLIATANQGSEATYESGFVIDKFPISRPNLTFSTLTVSNMSPEDSSIYLCSVGGGNTIYFGEGSWLTVV.

The chain joins TRBV29-1 to TRBJ1-3; 7 positions match TRBD1. CDR1 is SQVTM and CDR2 is ANQGSEA in the germline V gene. Trimming at V came to 4 bases and at J to 0 bases, leaving 3 bases not matched to a gene. CDR3 size: 14 residues. The CDR3 nucleotides read TGCAGCGTTGTGGACAGGCGCTCTGGAAACACCATATATTTT. This encodes CSVVDRRSGNTIYF.

The gene calls are TRBV3-1 (or the pseudogene TRBV3-2) and TRBJ2-7, with 9 positions matching TRBD1. The CDR3 loop spans 16 amino acids. Losses at the gene ends were 1 base for V and 6 bases for J; bases not matched to a gene: 10. Germline lookup yields CDR1 LGHDT and CDR2 YNNKEL (reference sequence). The CDR3 bases are TGTGCCAGCAGCCAAGGTTGGTCTGGGACAGGGCCCGAGCAGTACTTC. Its protein product is CASSQGWSGTGPEQYF.

The chain couples TRBV7-6 to TRBJ1-1; 7 nucleotides agree with TRBD1. The CDR3 loop spans 14 amino acids. Germline CDR1 reads SGHVS; CDR2 reads FNYEAQ. With V trimmed by 5 bases and J by 1 base, 4 bases remained unmatched. CDR3 bases: TGTGCCAGCAGCCGACAGGGAAAGAACACTGAAGCTTTCTTT. It specifies CASSRQGKNTEAFF.

This chain connects TRBV6-2 or TRBV6-3 to TRBJ2-5; D is unclear. Germline loops: CDR1 MNHEY, CDR2 SVGEGT. CDR3 length equals 14 residues. V gave up 1 base and J gave up 2 bases, with 8 bases separating them. The CDR3 loop reads CASSYLVAQETQYF. The CDR3 DNA reads TGTGCCAGCAGTTACTTGGTAGCTCAAGAGACCCAGTACTTC.

The CDR3: CSVVPTVQNTEAFF. The DNA for the CDR3 is TGCAGCGTTGTCCCGACAGTTCAGAACACTGAAGCTTTCTTT. The rearrangement joins TRBV29-1 to TRBJ1-1; weak D call: TRBD1 (5 bases). V shed 4 bases and J shed 1 base, with 13 bases lying between them. Per the germline V gene, CDR1 is SQVTM and CDR2 is ANQGSEA. The length of the CDR3 is 14 residues. The full variable domain, completed using reference TRBV29-1 and TRBJ1-1, is SAVISQKPSRDICQRGTSLTIQCQVDSQVTMMFWYRQQPGQSLTLIATANQGSEATYESGFVIDKFPISRPNLTFSTLTVSNMSPEDSSIYLCSVVPTVQNTEAFFGQGTRLTVV.

This sequence joins TRBV7-3 and TRBJ2-4; D perhaps matches TRBD2 (6 bases). Per the germline V gene, CDR1 is SGHTA and CDR2 is FQGTGA. This CDR3 has 12 residues. Deletions cut 5 bases from V and 8 bases from J, with 10 bases between. The CDR3 spells CASSPSGDIQYF. The CDR3 DNA sequence: TGTGCCAGCAGCCCGTCGGGGGACATTCAGTACTTC.